These T cell receptor beta chains were read from a single sample in a study of CD8 T cells in ankylosing spondylitis. Using its own MiXCR run on the 5' RACE reads, TCRdb lists one record per CDR3 protein. The sample consists of 350,000 or so distinct CDR3 sequences, roughly 14% of them appearing once. The specimen was blood, either unsorted or a sorted T cell fraction (not recorded which). The receptors were gathered from a male donor with ankylosing spondylitis or in good health (not recorded which). Each CDR3 is given with its conserved first and last residue. D genes are given only for firm matches. Clone size is given for some rows only: seen once, a few or many times, or a class if the clone is expanded.

DNA: TGTGCCAGCAGCCAAGGTTTAACTAGCGTCGGTCATGAGCAGTTCTTC
CDR3: CASSQGLTSVGHEQFF
J: TRBJ2-1
D: TRBD2
size: few
V: TRBV3-1

DNA: TGTGCCAGTAGTCCTAGTCAGGATACGCAGTATTTT
CDR3: CASSPSQDTQYF
J: TRBJ2-3
D: -
size: -
V: TRBV19

DNA: TGTGCCATCAGGGAGCCGGGGTCAGCCAAAAACATTCAGTACTTC
CDR3: CAIREPGSAKNIQYF
J: TRBJ2-4
D: -
size: few
V: TRBV10-3

DNA: TGCGCCAGCAGCTGGGCTCGGGACTCCACAGATACGCAGTATTTT
CDR3: CASSWARDSTDTQYF
J: TRBJ2-3
D: -
size: -
V: TRBV5-1

DNA: TGTGCCAGCAGTCCCCGCGCGTGGTCAGCAGATACGCAGTATTTT
CDR3: CASSPRAWSADTQYF
J: TRBJ2-3
D: -
size: few
V: TRBV12-3/TRBV12-4

DNA: TGCGCCAGCAGCTTTCGGACAGGGCCCGAGACCCAGTACTTC
CDR3: CASSFRTGPETQYF
J: TRBJ2-5
D: TRBD1
size: -
V: TRBV4-1

DNA: TGCAGTGCCGGGGGGGCTAGCGGGAGTTTAAGGGGCGAGACCCAGTACTTC
CDR3: CSAGGASGSLRGETQYF
J: TRBJ2-5
D: TRBD2
size: few
V: TRBV20-1

DNA: TGTGCCACCAGCACTCTCCAGGGGGTAGGCGAGACCCAGTACTTC
CDR3: CATSTLQGVGETQYF
J: TRBJ2-5
D: TRBD1
size: few
V: TRBV15

DNA: TGCAGCGCCCGGCGATCGGGGGCGAACGGCTACACCTTC
CDR3: CSARRSGANGYTF
J: TRBJ1-2
D: -
size: few
V: TRBV29-1

DNA: TGCAGTGCTAGGAAACCCTCGTTTGGGGGTAGTGTCTACGAGCAGTACTTC
CDR3: CSARKPSFGGSVYEQYF
J: TRBJ2-7
D: -
size: -
V: TRBV20-1